The source of this T cell receptor (beta chain) is a study of identical twins. Findings and limits, study-wide: It was out-of-frame TCR alpha sharing in monozygotic twins that models underestimated. Weaker excess sharing between twins was seen in beta out-of-frame sequences. Insertions ran lower in abundant cord blood beta clonotypes, though not in memory repertoires.

Trimming at V came to 5 bases and at J to 9 bases, leaving 12 bases not matched to a gene. In germline, CDR1 is LNHDA, CDR2 SQIVND (reference sequence). The CDR3 consists of 15 residues. This clonotype has just one count. Its antigen is not known. A template switching step contributed a universal primer site, while unique molecular identifiers were present in the cDNA. TCRdb passed the 5' RACE reads through MiXCR, listing each CDR3 protein once. The sample lists 200,000 to 250,000 distinct CDR3 sequences, over 9.5% occurring once. These same data were also listed under a study on yellow fever vaccine responses in identical twins.

The chain carries TRBV19 and TRBJ2-7; 11 nucleotides line up with TRBD1. The TCR originated in a woman aged 18-30 years in good health. Sequencing was performed on memory (CD45RO+) T cells sorted from blood. The CDR3 bases are TGTGCCAGTAGTGTACTCCGGGACAGGGGGACCAGGCAGTACTTC. This codes for CASSVLRDRGTRQYF.